This T cell receptor beta chain derives from a study of blood T cell repertoires in COVID-19. Study information: COVID-19 samples collected from the United States, Italy and Spain covered acute and convalescent phases. T cells, B-cell-depleted T cells, or PBMCs supplied cDNA or gDNA.

Unmatched junction bases numbered 5, after V lost 2 bases and J lost 2 bases. The germline V gene has CDR1 SGDLS and CDR2 YYNGEE. CDR3 length: 15 amino acids. Produced via immunoSEQ multiplex PCR; TCRdb's table is partial and in-frame only. Of 50,000 to 70,000 clones detected, roughly 80% appear once; the ten largest clones hold approximately 3%. Material for sequencing was peripheral blood. The receptor was isolated from a man in his sixties with acute or convalescent COVID-19. The rearrangement joins TRBV9 to TRBJ2-3; 7 nucleotides align to TRBD2. CDR3 residues: CASSVGLPNTDTQYF. CDR3 nucleotide sequence: TGTGCCAGCAGCGTGGGACTACCTAACACAGATACGCAGTATTTT.